The entry that follows covers one T cell receptor (beta chain) sequence. Its antigen is currently unknown. This entry comes from a study of CD8 T cells in Susac syndrome. Whole-study findings and limits: The study admitted that it had a relatively small number of individuals in its TCR sequencing and HLA analysis.

The CDR3 sequence is 14 residues long. The V segment lost 8 bases and the J segment 6 bases; nucleotides outside the gene matches: 11. Per germline, CDR1 GTSNPN and CDR2 SVGIG (reference sequence). Random hexamers were used to reverse transcribe roughly 0.5 to 1 ug of RNA. Amplification of the TCR beta CDR3 was carried out by immunoSEQ multiplex PCR, which spanned a total of 54 Vbeta and 13 Jbeta segments. Each CDR3 protein is one row after TCRdb ran MiXCR on the immunoSEQ multiplex PCR reads. The sample contains about 300,000 distinct CDR3 sequences, 70% to 90% of which appear only once. The chain is built from TRBV30 and TRBJ2-7; 12 nucleotides match TRBD2. The sample consisted of CD8+ T cells from PBMCs. The clonotype originates from a human donor with multiple sclerosis. CDR3 residues: CASRLAGDKREQYF. Written as DNA, the CDR3 is TGTGCCAGTCGACTAGCGGGAGATAAGCGCGAGCAGTACTTC.